This entry features one TCR beta chain sequence. Its antigen is not identified. RNA and DNA were co-extracted from approximately 20-30 mg of unsorted bulk tissue. Priming with a constant-region primer yielded TCR beta cDNA from roughly 0.45 ug total RNA. Libraries of TCR beta came from three nested multiplex PCR rounds with slightly modified ARM-PCR. Both of the initial two PCR rounds ran for roughly 10 cycles and employed TRBV1-TRBV30 forward primers alongside a C-beta reverse primer. TCRdb re-called the multiplex PCR reads with MiXCR, one entry per CDR3 protein. Counted here are approximately 110,000 distinct CDR3 sequences, approximately 82% occurring once; the ten biggest clones make up approximately 18%. The V and J ends lost 3 bases and 4 bases, in that order; junction bases with no gene match: 3. CDR3 length: 14 residues. This record comes from a study of tumor-infiltrating lymphocytes in primary liver carcinoma. Across the study: Sequencing of the samples generated roughly 3.5 to 8 million productive TCRbeta reads, with similar yields across tissue types. Study-wide results and limits: Only about 8-24% of top clones spanned all five tumor regions. Compared with blood, tumor repertoires held significantly more in their top 250 clones. The study found tumor-adjacent and tumor-blood pairs overlapped less than tumor region pairs.

Input material: liver tumor tissue from sampling region 3. The subset is: tumor region T3, left-lateral pole. This rearrangement joins TRBV12-3 or TRBV12-4 to TRBJ1-1; the match to TRBD1 covers 9 bases. The origin of this receptor is a middle-aged man with primary liver carcinoma and hepatitis B virus infection. CDR3 sequence reads: CASSLVDRGTEAFF. The DNA for the CDR3 is TGTGCCAGCAGTTTGGTGGACAGGGGCACTGAAGCTTTCTTT.